This entry concerns a single TCR beta chain. Its antigen specificity is not known. No much larger clone exists at a distance of one base, and base qualities are not known. The germline V gene sets CDR1 to SGHAT and CDR2 to FQNNGV. Measured from the cysteine to the phenylalanine, the CDR3 is 16 residues long. This entry keeps only the CDR3 DNA: 48 bases, framed from base 1. Trimming takes 5 bases off V and 3 bases off J; junction bases not matched to a gene: 13. This entry comes from a study of OX40 agonist ivuxolimab in advanced cancers. For the study in its entirety: Ivuxolimab was an agonistic, fully human IgG2 monoclonal antibody directed against OX40 (CD134), a costimulatory receptor. In the dose-escalation cohort, about four fifths of patients were male, and the mean age was roughly 56 years with a range of roughly 23 to 79. The point of sequencing TCRbeta in the periphery was to test whether ivuxolimab changed TCR sequence diversity and drove clonal T-cell expansion. The paper covers the monotherapy dose-escalation part of the phase I ivuxolimab trial, which included N ≈ 50 patients. Partial responses were achieved by three dose-escalation patients, of whom one had hepatocellular carcinoma and two had cutaneous melanoma. Of the roughly 50 dose-escalation patients, hepatocellular carcinoma was present in about 20, melanoma in roughly 15, renal cell carcinoma in 9 and head and neck cancer in 9. Patients were allowed to have had prior anti-PD-1, anti-PD-L1 or anti-CTLA-4 therapy, and 30% to 40% of the dose-escalation patients had previously received checkpoint inhibitors. Intravenous ivuxolimab was administered to patients every 2 weeks at six dose levels: 0.01, 0.1, 0.3, 1.5, 3 and 10 mg/kg.

To sequence the TCRbeta CDR3 region, genomic DNA was isolated from the sorted cells. The immunoSEQ Assay was used for sequencing of TCRbeta CDR3 regions. As stored in TCRdb, this immuneACCESS dataset retains in-frame rearrangements with V and J assigned. A fraction of the clones does not appear; measured against another copy, unresolved V genes explain less than half of the discrepancy, and the remainder lacks a known reason. The sample includes about 50,000 clones, with 82% observed a single time. Of the sample, roughly 1.5% is held by the ten largest clones. The trial excluded patients who had a history of autoimmune disease or were on systemic immunosuppression. Peripheral blood for TCR sequencing was drawn from every dose cohort at baseline, at cycle 4 day 1 and at cycle 7 day 1. The samples were taken from a phase I, first-in-human, multicenter, open-label dose-escalation trial of ivuxolimab. The trial enrolled adults with locally advanced or metastatic head and neck squamous cell, hepatocellular, melanoma or renal cell carcinoma. Before TCR sequencing, CD4+ T cells and CD8+ T cells were sorted from peripheral blood as separate populations.

Summary of the overall study and its limitations: Which antigens the clonally expanded peripheral T cells were specific for was not determined. At doses of 0.1 to 3.0 mg/kg, clonal expansion of both CD4+ and CD8+ blood T cells was observed from baseline to week 6. Low levels of normalized T-cell clonal expansion were also shown by some nonresponding patients. In the 0.1-3.0 mg/kg groups, partial responders were among the patients with the lowest normalized peripheral clonal expansion, particularly in CD8+ T cells. After ivuxolimab, CD8+ T cells had more expanded clones than CD4+ T cells on average.

Recombination linked TRBV11-2 to TRBJ2-7; 7 nucleotides in the junction match TRBD2. Specimen: CD4+ or CD8+ T cells sorted from blood, collected in a trial of the OX40 agonist ivuxolimab. This receptor was obtained from an adult with an advanced solid tumor such as melanoma, head and neck, liver or kidney cancer. The nucleotide sequence is TGTGCCAGCAGCGCAAATCGGGGACTAAAAGGCTACGAGCAGTACTTC. It translates as CASSANRGLKGYEQYF.